This T cell receptor (beta chain) derives from a study of shared clonotypes between healthy human individuals. General study findings and limits: Clonotype sharing among donors was thought likely to change with sequencing depth.

The assay was immunoSEQ multiplex PCR, and TCRdb's table has in-frame clones only and misses some. The sample comprises roughly 640,000 clones, roughly 70% of which are singletons, and less than 2% rests with the top ten. Remarks on this clone: What it binds is unknown.

CDR1 and CDR2 from the germline V gene are SGHVS and FNYEAQ. This CDR3 spans 15 amino acids. The V end lost 5 bases, the J end lost 5 bases, and 17 bases lay between the germline ends. CD4+ cells were split into CD45RA+ naive and CD45RA-negative memory subsets. Input material: memory CD4+ T cells sorted from blood. Subset: CD45RA-negative fraction. The origin of this receptor is a woman under 40 in good health. The chain uses TRBV7-6 and TRBJ2-3, with D perhaps matching TRBD1 (6 bases). CDR3 sequence (DNA): TGTGCCAGCAGCCCAGAGGGGGAGAGTTTAGATACGCAGTATTTT. It is translated as CASSPEGESLDTQYF.